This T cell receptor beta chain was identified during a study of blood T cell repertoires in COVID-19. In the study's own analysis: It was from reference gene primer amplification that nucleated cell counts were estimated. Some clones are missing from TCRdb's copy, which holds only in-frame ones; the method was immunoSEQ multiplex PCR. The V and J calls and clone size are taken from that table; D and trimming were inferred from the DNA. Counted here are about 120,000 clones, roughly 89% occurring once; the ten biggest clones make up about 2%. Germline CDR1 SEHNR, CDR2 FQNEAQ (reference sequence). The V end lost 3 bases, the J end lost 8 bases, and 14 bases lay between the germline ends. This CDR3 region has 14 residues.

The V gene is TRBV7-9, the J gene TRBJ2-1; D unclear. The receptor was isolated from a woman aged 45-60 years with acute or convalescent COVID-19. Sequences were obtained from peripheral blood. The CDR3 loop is CASSFGSRSHEQFF. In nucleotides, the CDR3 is TGTGCCAGCAGCTTCGGATCGCGGAGCCATGAGCAGTTCTTC.